This T cell receptor beta chain was found in a study of shared clonotypes between healthy human individuals. V gave up 10 bases and J gave up 1 base, with 13 bases separating them. There are 14 residues in the CDR3. Germline values: CDR1 ENHRY, CDR2 SYGVKD. Sequencing was performed with immunoSEQ multiplex PCR; in TCRdb, only in-frame clones are kept and a portion is missing. The sample shows about 510,000 clones, about four fifths of them seen only once. V is TRBV10-3 and J is TRBJ2-2; D might be TRBD1 (5 bases). The receptor was derived from a middle-aged woman in good health. Some clones in this sample may be carry-over from other donors' samples. The sample consisted of PBMCs. CDR3 loop: CATSETENTGELFF. CDR3 bases: TGTGCCACCTCGGAGACAGAGAACACCGGGGAGCTGTTTTTT.